This T cell receptor (beta chain) emerged from a study of T cells after yellow fever vaccination. The CDR3 is made up of 15 amino acids. V lost 5 bases and J lost 4; bases outside the gene matches: 3. Germline V gives CDR1 SEHNR, CDR2 FQNEAQ (reference sequence). Broader study findings: After the booster, 96% of CD4 and more than 85% of CD8 primary-response clones were re-detected.

TCRdb analysed the 5' RACE reads with MiXCR anew, one entry per CDR3 protein. The sample has nearly 45,000 distinct CDR3 sequences, 6.8% seen once. This clonotype has at least ten counts. This TCR came from a man younger than 45 who received the YFV17D yellow fever vaccine. This chain links TRBV7-9 with TRBJ2-2; the match to TRBD1 covers 11 bases. This sample comprised CD8+ T cells not binding an NS4B(214-222) dextramer, sorted from PBMCs, obtained 45 days after the yellow fever booster vaccination. In nucleotides, the CDR3 is TGTGCCAGCAGCGCCGGGACAGGGGGCACCGGGGAGCTGTTTTTT. Residues: CASSAGTGGTGELFF.